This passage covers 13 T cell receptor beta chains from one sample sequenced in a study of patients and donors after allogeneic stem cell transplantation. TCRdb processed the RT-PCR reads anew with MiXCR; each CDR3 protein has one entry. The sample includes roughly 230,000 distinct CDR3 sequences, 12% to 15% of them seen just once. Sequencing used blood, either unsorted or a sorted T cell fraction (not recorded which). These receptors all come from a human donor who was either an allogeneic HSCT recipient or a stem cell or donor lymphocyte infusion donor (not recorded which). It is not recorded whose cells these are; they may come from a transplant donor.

The CDR3 nucleotides read TGCGCCAGCAGCAGCGGACAGTTGAACACTGAAGCTTTCTTT. Translating gives CASSSGQLNTEAFF. V usage is TRBV5-1 and J usage is TRBJ1-1, with D perhaps matching TRBD1 (6 bases). CDR3 length equals 14 residues. V lost 4 bases and J lost 0, with 10 bases in between. Germline lookup yields CDR1 SGHRS and CDR2 YFSETQ.

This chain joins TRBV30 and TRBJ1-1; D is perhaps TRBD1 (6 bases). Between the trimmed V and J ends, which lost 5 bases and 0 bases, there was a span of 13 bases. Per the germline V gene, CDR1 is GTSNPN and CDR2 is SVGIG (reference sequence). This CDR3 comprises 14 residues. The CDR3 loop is CAWGGDSMNTEAFF. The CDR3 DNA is TGTGCCTGGGGGGGCGACAGCATGAACACTGAAGCTTTCTTT.

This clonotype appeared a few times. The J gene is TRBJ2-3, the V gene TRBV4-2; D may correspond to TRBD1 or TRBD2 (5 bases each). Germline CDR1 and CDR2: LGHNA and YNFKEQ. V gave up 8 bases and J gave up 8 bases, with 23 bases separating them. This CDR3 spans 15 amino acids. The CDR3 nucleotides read TGTGCCAGCGGAATGAAGGGACCCGAAAGGGGTACGCAGTATTTT. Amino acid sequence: CASGMKGPERGTQYF.

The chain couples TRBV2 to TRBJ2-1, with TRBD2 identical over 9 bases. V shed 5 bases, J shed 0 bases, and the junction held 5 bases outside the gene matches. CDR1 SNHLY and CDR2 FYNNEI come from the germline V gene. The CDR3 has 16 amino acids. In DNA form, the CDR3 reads TGTGCCAGCAGTCAAAGCGGGGGGAGCTCCTACAATGAGCAGTTCTTC. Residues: CASSQSGGSSYNEQFF.

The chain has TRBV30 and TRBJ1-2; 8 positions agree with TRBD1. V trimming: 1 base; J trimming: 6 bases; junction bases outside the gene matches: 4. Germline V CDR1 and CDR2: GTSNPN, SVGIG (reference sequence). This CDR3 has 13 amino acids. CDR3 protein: CAWSGTGYHGYTF. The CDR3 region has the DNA TGTGCCTGGAGTGGGACAGGGTACCATGGCTACACCTTC.

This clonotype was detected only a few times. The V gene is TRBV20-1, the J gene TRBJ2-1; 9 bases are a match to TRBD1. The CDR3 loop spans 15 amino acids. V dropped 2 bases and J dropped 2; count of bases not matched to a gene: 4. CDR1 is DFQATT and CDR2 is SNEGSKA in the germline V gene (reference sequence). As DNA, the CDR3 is TGCAGTGCTAGAACCGGGACAGGGCCCTACAATGAGCAGTTCTTC. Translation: CSARTGTGPYNEQFF.

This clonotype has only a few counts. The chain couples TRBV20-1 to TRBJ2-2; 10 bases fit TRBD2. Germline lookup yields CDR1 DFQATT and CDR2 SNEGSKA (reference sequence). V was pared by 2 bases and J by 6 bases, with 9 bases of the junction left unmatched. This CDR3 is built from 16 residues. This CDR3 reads CSARTGLAGVPGELFF. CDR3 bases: TGCAGTGCTAGAACTGGGCTAGCGGGGGTACCCGGGGAGCTGTTTTTT.

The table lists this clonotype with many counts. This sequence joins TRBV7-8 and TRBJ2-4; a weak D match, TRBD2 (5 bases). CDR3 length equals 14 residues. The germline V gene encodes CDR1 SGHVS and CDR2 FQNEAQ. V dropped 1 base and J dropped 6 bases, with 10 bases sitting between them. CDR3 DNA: TGTGCCAGCAGCTTAGACAGAGGAGGAAACATTCAGTACTTC. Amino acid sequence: CASSLDRGGNIQYF. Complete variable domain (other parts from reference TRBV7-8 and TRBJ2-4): GAGVSQSPRYKVAKRGQDVALRCDPISGHVSLFWYQQALGQGPEFLTYFQNEAQLDKSGLPSDRFFAERPEGSVSTLKIQRTQQEDSAVYLCASSLDRGGNIQYFGAGTRLSVL.

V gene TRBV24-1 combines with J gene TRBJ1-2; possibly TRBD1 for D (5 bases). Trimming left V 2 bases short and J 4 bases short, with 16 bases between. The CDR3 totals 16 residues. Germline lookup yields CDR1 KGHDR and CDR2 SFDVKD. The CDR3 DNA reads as TGTGCCACCAGTGATTCCGCCTCGTGGGACCGCTATGGCTACACCTTC. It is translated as CATSDSASWDRYGYTF.

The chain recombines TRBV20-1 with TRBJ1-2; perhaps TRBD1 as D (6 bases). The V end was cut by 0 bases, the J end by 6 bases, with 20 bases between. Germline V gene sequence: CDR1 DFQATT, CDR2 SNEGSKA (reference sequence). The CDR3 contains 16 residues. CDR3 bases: TGCAGTGCTAGAGATAGGGGGGGCGCGTCCTTCCATGGCTACACCTTC. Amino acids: CSARDRGGASFHGYTF.

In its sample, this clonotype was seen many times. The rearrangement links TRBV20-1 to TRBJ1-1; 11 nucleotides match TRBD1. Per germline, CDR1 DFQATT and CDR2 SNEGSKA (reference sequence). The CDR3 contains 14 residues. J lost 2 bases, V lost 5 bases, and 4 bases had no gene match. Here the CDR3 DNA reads TGCAGTGCTCGGGGACAGGGGGTTAACACTGAAGCTTTCTTT. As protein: CSARGQGVNTEAFF.

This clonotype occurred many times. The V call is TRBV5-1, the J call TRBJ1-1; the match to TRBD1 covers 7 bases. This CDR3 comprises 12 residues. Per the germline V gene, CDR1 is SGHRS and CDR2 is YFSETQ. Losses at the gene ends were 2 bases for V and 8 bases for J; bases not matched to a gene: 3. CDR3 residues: CASSLKGAEAFF. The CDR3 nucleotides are TGCGCCAGCAGCTTAAAGGGGGCGGAAGCTTTCTTT.

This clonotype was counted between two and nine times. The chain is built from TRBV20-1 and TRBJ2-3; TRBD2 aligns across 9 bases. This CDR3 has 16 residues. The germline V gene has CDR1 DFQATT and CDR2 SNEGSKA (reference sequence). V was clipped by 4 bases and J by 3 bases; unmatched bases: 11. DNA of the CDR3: TGCAGTGCTATCCTTCCGGCGGGGGGGCCGACAGATACGCAGTATTTT. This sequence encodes CSAILPAGGPTDTQYF.